Below, 8 T cell receptor beta chains from the same sample are listed, as sequenced in a study of cytomegalovirus exposure and HLA in healthy donors. The PCR made use of 60 Vbeta and 13 Jbeta primers. The method was immunoSEQ multiplex PCR; TCRdb's version includes in-frame clones alone and lacks a portion of them. The sample consists of roughly 200,000 clones, roughly four fifths of them appearing once. The sequenced sample was PBMCs. Receptor source: a male donor in good health and CMV-seronegative.

This chain connects TRBV10-3 to TRBJ1-5; 8 nucleotides agree with TRBD1. The V gene's germline CDR1 is ENHRY and CDR2 SYGVKD. CDR3 size: 17 residues. V was clipped by 3 bases and J by 6 bases; unmatched bases: 13. CDR3 sequence reads: CAISEGRAGGGVQPQHF. The CDR3 bases are TGTGCCATCAGTGAAGGTCGGGCAGGGGGCGGCGTTCAGCCCCAGCATTTT.

V and J are TRBV19 and TRBJ2-5; TRBD2 aligns across 13 bases. V gave up 7 bases and J gave up 5 bases; unmatched junction bases: 19. The CDR3 runs 19 residues. Germline CDR1 reads LNHDA; CDR2 reads SQIVND (reference sequence). The CDR3 DNA sequence: TGTGCCAGTATAAGGGCCGGACTAGCGGGAGTGAGGGGTGAGGAGACCCAGTACTTC. Its translation: CASIRAGLAGVRGEETQYF.

The genes are TRBV11-2 and TRBJ2-2; possibly TRBD2 for D (6 bases). Germline assignment: CDR1 SGHAT and CDR2 FQNNGV. V was clipped by 5 bases and J by 7 bases, with 14 bases between them. This CDR3 contains 14 residues. CDR3 protein: CASSLGLGIGELFF. The CDR3 bases are TGTGCCAGCAGCCTGGGACTGGGAATCGGGGAGCTGTTTTTT. Filled out from reference TRBV11-2 and TRBJ2-2, the complete variable domain reads EAGVAQSPRYKIIEKRQSVAFWCNPISGHATLYWYQQILGQGPKLLIQFQNNGVVDDSQLPKDRFSAERLKGVDSTLKIQPAKLEDSAVYLCASSLGLGIGELFFGEGSRLTVL.

The chain employs TRBV6-4 and TRBJ2-1; D might be TRBD2 (6 bases). In germline, CDR1 is MRHNA, CDR2 SNTAGT. There are 14 residues in the CDR3. V dropped 0 bases and J dropped 7 bases, with 10 bases sitting between them. CDR3 sequence (DNA): TGTGCCAGCAGTGACTCCTGGCTAGCGAATGAGCAGTTCTTC. Its translation is CASSDSWLANEQFF.

The V gene is TRBV18, the J gene TRBJ2-1, with 8 bases fitting TRBD1. CDR3 length equals 15 residues. V lost 1 base, J lost 7 bases, and 6 bases stayed unmatched. Germline-derived CDR1 and CDR2 are KGHSH and LQKENI. Here the CDR3 DNA reads TGTGCCAGCTCACCACGGCAGGGGGCGGGGAATGAGCAGTTCTTC. This gives the protein CASSPRQGAGNEQFF.

CDR3 sequence (DNA): TGTGCCAGCTCACAGGGACTAGCGGGGACCTACGAGCAGTACTTC. Translating it yields CASSQGLAGTYEQYF. The rearrangement links TRBV18 to TRBJ2-5, with 13 bases matching TRBD2. Judging by the DNA end, TRBJ2-7 fits better; the J call may be wrong. CDR1 and CDR2 from the germline V gene are KGHSH and LQKENI. CDR3 length equals 15 residues.

V is TRBV18 and J is TRBJ1-2; D not certain. Germline assignment: CDR1 KGHSH and CDR2 LQKENI. Trimming removed 3 bases from V and 3 bases from J, with 11 bases in between. The CDR3 is 14 residues long. CDR3 protein: CASSPSARDYGYTF. CDR3 in DNA: TGTGCCAGCTCACCGTCGGCCCGGGACTATGGCTACACCTTC.

This clone has more than one count but fewer than ten. This sequence joins TRBV28 and TRBJ2-1; D is ambiguous. CDR3 length: 12 amino acids. The ends were cut back, 2 bases at V and 3 bases at J, with 2 bases in the middle. From germline, CDR1 is MDHEN and CDR2 SYDVKM. CDR3 nucleotide sequence: TGTGCCAGCAGTTTACGCTACAATGAGCAGTTCTTC. Protein product: CASSLRYNEQFF.